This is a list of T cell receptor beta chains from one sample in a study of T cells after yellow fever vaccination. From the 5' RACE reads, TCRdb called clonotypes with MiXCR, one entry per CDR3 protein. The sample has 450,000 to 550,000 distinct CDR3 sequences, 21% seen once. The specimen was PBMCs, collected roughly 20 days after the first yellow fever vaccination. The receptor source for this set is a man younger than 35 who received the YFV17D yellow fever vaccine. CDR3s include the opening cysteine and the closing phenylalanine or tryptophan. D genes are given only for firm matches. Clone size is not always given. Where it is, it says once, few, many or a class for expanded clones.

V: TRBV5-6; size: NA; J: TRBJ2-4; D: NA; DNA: TGTGCCAGCAGCTTGGTCGGAGGAAACATTCAGTACTTC; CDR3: CASSLVGGNIQYF
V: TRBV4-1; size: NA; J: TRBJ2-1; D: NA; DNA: TGCGCCAGCAGCCAAGATCTAAATTCCCACAATGAGCAGTTCTTC; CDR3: CASSQDLNSHNEQFF
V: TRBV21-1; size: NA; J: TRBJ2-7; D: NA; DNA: TGTGCCAGCAGCAAGCGGGGGCCATCGGGCGAGCAGTACTTC; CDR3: CASSKRGPSGEQYF
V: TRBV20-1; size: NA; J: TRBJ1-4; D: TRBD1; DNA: TGCAGTGCTGGCGGGACAGGGAATGAAAAACTGTTTTTT; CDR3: CSAGGTGNEKLFF
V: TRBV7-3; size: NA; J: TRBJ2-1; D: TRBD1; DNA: TGTGCCAGCAGCCAGATGGGGACAGGGCTCTACAATGAGCAGTTCTTC; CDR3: CASSQMGTGLYNEQFF
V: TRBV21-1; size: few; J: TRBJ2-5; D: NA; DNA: TGTGCCAGCAGCAAGGGCAGCGGGGGCGAGACCCAGTACTTC; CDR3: CASSKGSGGETQYF
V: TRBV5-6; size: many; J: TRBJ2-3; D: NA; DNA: TGTGCCAGCAGCTTGGATCTTCCGGGGGGCAGGGATACGCAGTATTTT; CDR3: CASSLDLPGGRDTQYF
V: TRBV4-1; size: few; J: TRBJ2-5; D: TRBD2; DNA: TGCGCCAGCAGCCAGCCGGGTAGCGGGGGGGCAGAAGAGACCCAGTACTTC; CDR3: CASSQPGSGGAEETQYF
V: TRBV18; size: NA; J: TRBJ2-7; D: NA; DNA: TGTGCCAGCTCCCACCCGCCGGGGGACCCCTACGAGCAGTACTTC; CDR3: CASSHPPGDPYEQYF
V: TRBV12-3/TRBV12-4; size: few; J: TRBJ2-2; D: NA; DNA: TGTGCCAGCACTCATGGGTACAGATCGAACACCGGGGAGCTGTTTTTT; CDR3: CASTHGYRSNTGELFF
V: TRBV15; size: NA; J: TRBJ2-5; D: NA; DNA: TGTGCCACCAGCAGAGATGTAGACTCGTACCAAGAGACCCAGTACTTC; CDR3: CATSRDVDSYQETQYF
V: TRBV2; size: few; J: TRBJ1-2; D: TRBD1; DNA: TGTGCCAGCAGCCCGACAGGGAGAAGCTACACCTTC; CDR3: CASSPTGRSYTF
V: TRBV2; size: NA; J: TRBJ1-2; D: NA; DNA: TGTGCCAGCAGTGATTCCCCCAGGAACTATGGCTACACCTTC; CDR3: CASSDSPRNYGYTF
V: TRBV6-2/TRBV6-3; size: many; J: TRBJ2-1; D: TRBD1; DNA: TGTGCCAGCAGTTACGGCGTACAGGGGATGTATGAGCAGTTCTTC; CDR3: CASSYGVQGMYEQFF
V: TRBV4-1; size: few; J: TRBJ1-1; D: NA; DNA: TGCGCCAGCAGCCATGTATCGAACACTGAAGCTTTCTTT; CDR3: CASSHVSNTEAFF
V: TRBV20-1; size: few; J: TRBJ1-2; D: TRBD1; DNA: TGCAGTGCTAGTCTCAGGGGGAACTATGGCTACACCTTC; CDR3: CSASLRGNYGYTF
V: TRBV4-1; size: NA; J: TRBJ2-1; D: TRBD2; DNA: TGCGCCAGCAGCCCCTGGACTAGCGGGTCGCGCACAAGCTCCTACAATGAGCAGTTCTTC; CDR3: CASSPWTSGSRTSSYNEQFF
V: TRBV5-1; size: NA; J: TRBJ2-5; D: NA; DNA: TGCGCCAGCAGCTCTTTGCCGGACCAAGAGACCCAGTACTTC; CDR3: CASSSLPDQETQYF
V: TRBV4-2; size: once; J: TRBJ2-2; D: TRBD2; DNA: TGTGCCAGCAGCCAGGGACTAGCGGGGACGAACACCGGGGAGCTGTTTTTT; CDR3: CASSQGLAGTNTGELFF
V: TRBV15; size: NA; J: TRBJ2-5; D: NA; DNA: TGTGCCACCGTGCCCGACGGCAGCCAAGAGACCCAGTACTTC; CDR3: CATVPDGSQETQYF
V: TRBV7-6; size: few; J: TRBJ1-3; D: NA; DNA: TGTGCCAGCAGCTCGGGAATCTCTGGAAACACCATATATTTT; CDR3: CASSSGISGNTIYF
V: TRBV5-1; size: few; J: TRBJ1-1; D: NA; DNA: TGCGCCAGCAGCTTGTTAGGGGCTGGAGTGGCTGAAGCTTTCTTT; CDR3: CASSLLGAGVAEAFF
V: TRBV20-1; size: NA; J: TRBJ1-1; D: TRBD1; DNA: TGCAGTGCTCATCCCGAAGGGGGCTACACTGAAGCTTTCTTT; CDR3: CSAHPEGGYTEAFF
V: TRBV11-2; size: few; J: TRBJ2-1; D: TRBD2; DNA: TGTGCCAGCAGCCCCCGGGGACTAGCGGGGGGAACCTCCTACAATGAGCAGTTCTTC; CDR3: CASSPRGLAGGTSYNEQFF
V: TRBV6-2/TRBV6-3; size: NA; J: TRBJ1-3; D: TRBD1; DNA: TGTGCCAGCAGTTACGACAGGGAAACTGGAAACACCATATATTTT; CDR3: CASSYDRETGNTIYF
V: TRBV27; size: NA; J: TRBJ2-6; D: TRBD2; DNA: TGTGCCAGCAGTTTCATTAGCGGGGCGAGCTCTGGGGCCAACGTCCTGACTTTC; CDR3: CASSFISGASSGANVLTF
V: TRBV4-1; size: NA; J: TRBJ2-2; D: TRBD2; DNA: TGCGCCAGCAGCCAAGAGGCGGGGGGACCCGGGGAGCTGTTTTTT; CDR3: CASSQEAGGPGELFF
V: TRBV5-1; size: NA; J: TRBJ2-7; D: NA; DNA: TGCGCCAGCAGCTCGGTACGGACAGACTACGAGCAGTACTTC; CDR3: CASSSVRTDYEQYF
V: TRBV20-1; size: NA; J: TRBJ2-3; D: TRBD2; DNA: TGCAGTGCTCCCCGACTAGCGGGGGGGCCGGATACGCAGTATTTT; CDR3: CSAPRLAGGPDTQYF
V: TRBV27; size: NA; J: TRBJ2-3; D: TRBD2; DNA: TGTGCCAGCAGAATAGCGGGGGTAGCGCGGGATACGCAGTATTTT; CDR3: CASRIAGVARDTQYF
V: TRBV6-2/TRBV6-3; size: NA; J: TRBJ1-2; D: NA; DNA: TGTGCCAGCAGTCACAGGGACTCTGGCTACACCTTC; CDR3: CASSHRDSGYTF
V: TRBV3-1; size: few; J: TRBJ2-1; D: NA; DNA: TGTGCCAGCAGCCAAGATGTAGGGGGAGCTTGGAATGAGCAGTTCTTC; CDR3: CASSQDVGGAWNEQFF
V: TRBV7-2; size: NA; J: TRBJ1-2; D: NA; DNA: TGTGCCAGCAGCTGGGGCGGGGGAGATGGCTACACCTTC; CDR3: CASSWGGGDGYTF
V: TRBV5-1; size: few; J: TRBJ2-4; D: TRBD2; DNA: TGCGCCAGCAGCCCCGGGACTAGCGGACTACTAGCCAAAAACATTCAGTACTTC; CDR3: CASSPGTSGLLAKNIQYF
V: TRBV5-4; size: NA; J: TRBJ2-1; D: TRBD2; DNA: TGTGCCAGCAGCTTCACCGGGGGGGCCCCGAATGAGCAGTTCTTC; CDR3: CASSFTGGAPNEQFF
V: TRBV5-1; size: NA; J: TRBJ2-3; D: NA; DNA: TGCGCCAGCAGCTTGCGCGCCAGGGGATGGGATACGCAGTATTTT; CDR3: CASSLRARGWDTQYF
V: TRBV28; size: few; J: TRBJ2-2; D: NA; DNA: TGTGCCAGCAGCCCAAGAAATTGGAGAAACACCGGGGAGCTGTTTTTT; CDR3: CASSPRNWRNTGELFF